The entry below gives a single T cell receptor beta chain sequence along with its context. V lost 6 bases and J lost 7; bases outside the gene matches: 5. The germline gives CDR1 KGHSH, CDR2 LQKENI. This CDR3 spans 13 amino acids. This specimen belongs to a study of blood T cell repertoires in COVID-19. Study as a whole: PBMCs, B-cell-depleted T cells, or T cells were the source of the cDNA or gDNA that made up the material.

Per the study methods: Estimation of nucleated cell counts relied on the amplification of reference gene primers. The method was immunoSEQ multiplex PCR; TCRdb's version includes in-frame clones alone and lacks a portion of them. V and J calls and clone size are as listed in that table; D and trimming were resolved from the DNA. The table includes about 290,000 clones, around 85% detected once. The chain uses TRBV18 and TRBJ1-4; the match to TRBD1 covers 7 bases. The TCR comes from a woman aged 45-65 years with active or convalescent COVID-19. Sequenced material: peripheral blood. CDR3 amino acids: CASSDRVAEKLFF. DNA of the CDR3: TGTGCCAGCTCTGACAGGGTGGCTGAAAAACTGTTTTTT.